The present T cell receptor (beta chain) was sequenced within a study of blood T cell repertoires in COVID-19. V was pared by 3 bases and J by 4 bases, with 9 bases between. The CDR3 totals 13 residues. Germline lookup yields CDR1 KGHSH and CDR2 LQKENI. The authors' processing: Scientists estimated how many nucleated cells there were by amplifying reference gene primers. Libraries were prepared by immunoSEQ multiplex PCR; TCRdb keeps only in-frame clonotypes and omits some of them. That table furnishes V, J and clone size, whereas the DNA furnished D and trimming. The table has nearly 400,000 clones, approximately 89% seen once. All enrollees were about 18 to 90 years old and from fewer than 30 US areas. Assignment of participants to cohorts was predicated upon participant-reported clinical history. Each recovered donor of Cohort 3 presented with two negative PCRs, clearance, or symptom resolution.

The TCR originated in a woman aged 25 to 39 who had recovered from COVID-19. V is TRBV18 and J is TRBJ1-2, with D unresolved. Sample: PBMCs or T cells enriched from blood (not recorded which). The CDR3 nucleotides are TGTGCCAGCTCACCGGTAGATCTCTATGGCTACACCTTC. It translates to CASSPVDLYGYTF.